This is a list of T cell receptor beta chains from one sample in a study of naive and memory T cell subsets. TCRdb analysed the UMI-ligation and nested PCR reads with MiXCR anew, one entry per CDR3 protein. The sample lists 81,000 or so distinct CDR3 sequences, 7% to 8% seen once, with about 1.6% in the top ten. The sample taken for sequencing was central memory CD4+ T cells from blood. The source of these receptors is a human donor in good health. Both conserved end residues are part of each CDR3. Fields, in order: V gene, CDR3 protein.

TRBV4-2 CASSRQGQETQYF
TRBV5-4 CASSTWTGSSGANVLTF
TRBV24-1 CATSDPERGTIPEQFF
TRBV20-1 CSASTPTGDYGYTF
TRBV20-1 CSALGGLYNEQFF
TRBV5-6 CASSDRDSLTNEKLFF
TRBV2 CASRGRGTGGYGEQFF
TRBV7-2 CASSLRGRVIEQYF
TRBV5-6 CASSSDRGFGKLFF
TRBV11-1 CASSPRLTVSGANYGYTF
TRBV12-3/TRBV12-4 CASGPQSLNTEAFF
TRBV6-5 CASSLLVTYNEQFF
TRBV7-2 CASSSLAGQYF
TRBV20-1 CSARRDRGLTEAFF
TRBV30 CAWSYGPEQFF
TRBV4-3 CASSPIMLAGVKQFF